This T cell receptor (beta chain) was identified in a study of cytomegalovirus exposure and HLA in healthy donors. This PCR relied on a set of 60 Vbeta primers and 13 Jbeta primers. The protocol was immunoSEQ multiplex PCR, while the TCRdb copy is restricted to in-frame clones and leaves out a portion. The table shows about 160,000 clones, with roughly 72% occurring only once. Notes on the study in general: Of the V segments, some could not be distinguished, including TRBV6-2 and TRBV6-3, and were excluded. In a later analysis, a genetic analysis reported fewer productive-TCR N-insertions in an Asian-associated ancestry cluster than the cohort average. The study assumed roughly uniform donor sequencing depth for presence/absence analyses.

This clone has more than one count but fewer than ten. Its specificity is unknown. Trimming stripped 4 bases from V and 4 bases from J, with 17 bases between. The CDR3 runs 16 residues. Germline V gives CDR1 LNHDA, CDR2 SQIVND (reference sequence). This chain connects TRBV19 to TRBJ1-3; possibly TRBD1 for D (6 bases). This receptor was identified in a woman aged 40 to 50 in good health and CMV-seronegative. The sequenced material came from PBMCs. Here the CDR3 DNA reads TGTGCCAGTAGTAGAATACAGGGAACGGTCGGAAACACCATATATTTT. The encoded protein is CASSRIQGTVGNTIYF.